The 6 T cell receptor beta chains listed next were all sequenced from one sample in a study of OX40 agonist ivuxolimab in advanced cancers. Assay: immunoSEQ multiplex PCR; the TCRdb copy retains only in-frame clones and omits some. The top ten hold 2% to 2.5% of the sample, which has 77,000 or so clones, approximately 85% seen once. Sequences were derived from CD4+ or CD8+ T cells sorted from blood, sampled in a trial of the OX40 agonist ivuxolimab. The receptors were gathered from an adult with an advanced solid tumor such as melanoma, head and neck, liver or kidney cancer.

This chain joins TRBV7-9 and TRBJ2-1, with a possible D match to TRBD1 (6 bases). The CDR3 sequence is 15 residues long. V gave up 1 base and J gave up 0 bases, with 7 bases separating them. From germline, CDR1 is SEHNR and CDR2 FQNEAQ (reference sequence). The chain's CDR3 is CASSLGTDSYNEQFF. DNA for the CDR3: TGTGCCAGCAGCTTAGGGACAGACTCCTACAATGAGCAGTTCTTC. Combining the CDR3 with reference TRBV7-9 and TRBJ2-1 gives the whole variable domain DTGVSQNPRHKITKRGQNVTFRCDPISEHNRLYWYRQTLGQGPEFLTYFQNEAQLEKSRLLSDRFSAERPKGSFSTLEIQRTEQGDSAMYLCASSLGTDSYNEQFFGPGTRLTVL.

This rearrangement joins TRBV9 to TRBJ1-4; D unclear. Germline CDR1 is SGDLS and CDR2 is YYNGEE. There are 14 residues in the CDR3. V was clipped by 2 bases and J by 4 bases, with 9 bases between them. CDR3 region: CASSVSGSNEKLFF. CDR3 DNA: TGTGCCAGCAGCGTTTCGGGGAGTAATGAAAAACTGTTTTTT.

For this clone: As the CDR3 is not closed by the conserved phenylalanine or tryptophan, this likely results from a read error. The chain uses TRBV27 and TRBJ2-7; TRBD1 might be the D (5 bases). Trimming took off 5 bases at V and 6 bases at J, with 17 bases between the two ends. Looked up from germline, CDR1 is MNHEY and CDR2 is SMNVEV (reference sequence). The CDR3 covers 14 residues. CDR3 sequence: CASSPPNRPSEQYL. The CDR3 DNA follows: TGTGCCAGCAGTCCCCCTAACAGGCCGAGCGAGCAGTACCTC.

The J gene is TRBJ2-4, the V gene TRBV18; D remains ambiguous. This CDR3 contains 14 residues. Germline V gene data show CDR1 as KGHSH and CDR2 as LQKENI. V was shortened by 4 bases and J by 10 bases, with 17 bases between the two germline ends. The CDR3 DNA reads as TGTGCCAGCTCACTACAGAACAAAGGTCATATTCAGTACTTC. Encoded protein: CASSLQNKGHIQYF.

This clone was picked up one time. The V and J genes are TRBV6-4 and TRBJ2-5; D possibly uses TRBD1 or TRBD2 (5 bases each). This CDR3 is 14 amino acids long. Trimming left V 5 bases short and J 4 bases short, with 14 bases between. Germline lookup yields CDR1 MRHNA and CDR2 SNTAGT. The CDR3 bases are TGTGCCAGCAGTCCAACCGGTGGGGGAGAGACCCAGTACTTC. As protein: CASSPTGGGETQYF.

As for this clone: One end of the junction is discordant with germline, which a read error may explain. V and J are TRBV5-1 and TRBJ2-7; D is unresolved. The CDR3 covers 16 residues. Germline CDR1 SGHRS, CDR2 YFSETQ. The CDR3 bases are TGTGCCAGCAGCTTGGAAAGGCTAAGGGCGATAAGCGAGCAGTACTTC. It encodes CASSLERLRAISEQYF.